Shown below are 8 T cell receptor beta chains from a single sample sequenced in a study of blood T cell repertoires in COVID-19. The method was immunoSEQ multiplex PCR; TCRdb's version includes in-frame clones alone and lacks a portion of them. Of around 200,000 clones in the sample, less than 90% were seen once. Sequenced material: PBMCs or T cells enriched from blood (not recorded which). These receptors were taken from a woman in her 30s who had been exposed to COVID-19.

With regard to this clone: Other DNA variants within this sample encode the same CDR3. V gene TRBV5-1 combines with J gene TRBJ1-1; D may be TRBD1 (5 bases). With 0 bases removed from V and 4 bases from J, the gap between germline ends came to 10 bases. The germline CDR1 and CDR2 sequences are SGHRS and YFSETQ. The CDR3 is 14 amino acids. As DNA, the CDR3 is TGCGCCAGCAGCTTGGCCGGGGGAAGCACTGAAGCTTTCTTT. It yields the protein CASSLAGGSTEAFF.

The chain has TRBV25-1 and TRBJ2-7; D possibly corresponds to TRBD2 (6 bases). The CDR3 contains 13 residues. V was cut by 5 bases and J by 3 bases, with 11 bases left in between. The germline V gene encodes CDR1 MGHDK and CDR2 SYGVNS. The CDR3 is CASSFQGGYEQYF. CDR3 DNA: TGTGCCAGCAGTTTCCAGGGAGGCTACGAGCAGTACTTC.

The CDR3 nucleotides are TGTGCCAGTAGTATCGACGCCCTGGCAGGGGGCAGGGGGAGCTCCTACAATGAGCAGTTCTTC. Residues: CASSIDALAGGRGSSYNEQFF. The J gene is TRBJ2-1, the V gene TRBV19; 8 bases agree with TRBD1. In germline, CDR1 is LNHDA, CDR2 SQIVND (reference sequence). CDR3 length: 21 amino acids. Germline trimming cut 3 bases from V and 0 bases from J; bases unmatched to any gene: 19. The full variable domain, completed using reference TRBV19 and TRBJ2-1, is DGGITQSPKYLFRKEGQNVTLSCEQNLNHDAMYWYRQDPGQGLRLIYYSQIVNDFQKGDIAEGYSVSREKKESFPLTVTSAQKNPTAFYLCASSIDALAGGRGSSYNEQFFGPGTRLTVL.

The genes are TRBV20-1 and TRBJ1-2, with 7 bases aligning to TRBD1. The germline V gene has CDR1 DFQATT and CDR2 SNEGSKA (reference sequence). J was trimmed by 4 bases and V by 6 bases; bases with no gene match: 2. This CDR3 is built from 11 residues. CDR3 residues: CSAGQVYGYTF. For the CDR3, the DNA is TGCAGTGCCGGACAGGTCTATGGCTACACCTTC.

The chain uses TRBV11-2 and TRBJ2-2; D remains unclear. Per germline, CDR1 SGHAT and CDR2 FQNNGV. With 1 base removed from V and 4 bases from J, the gap between germline ends came to 4 bases. The CDR3 is 13 residues long. As DNA, the CDR3 is TGTGCCAGCAGCTTAGCGGTCACCGGGGAGCTGTTTTTT. It specifies CASSLAVTGELFF.

The chain carries TRBV2 and TRBJ1-5, with TRBD1 identical over 8 bases. This CDR3 is 15 amino acids long. CDR1 and CDR2 (germline): SNHLY, FYNNEI. The J segment lost 1 base and the V segment lost 7 bases, leaving 6 bases of the junction unmatched. The CDR3 DNA is TGTGCCAGCACGGGAACAGGGGGGAGCAATCAGCCCCAGCATTTT. It encodes CASTGTGGSNQPQHF.

The J gene is TRBJ1-5, the V gene TRBV7-2; maybe TRBD1 (6 bases). Per the germline V gene, CDR1 is SGHTA and CDR2 is FQGNSA. CDR3 size: 16 residues. Trimming took 2 bases from V and 5 from J, leaving 16 bases between them. CDR3 sequence reads: CASSLSSGGRHQPQHF. CDR3 bases: TGTGCCAGCAGCTTATCGTCGGGGGGCAGGCATCAGCCCCAGCATTTT.

This clone has a handful of counts. The chain has TRBV3-1 (or the pseudogene TRBV3-2) and TRBJ1-6, with D maybe TRBD1 (6 bases). The ends were cut back, 6 bases at V and 6 bases at J, with 15 bases in the middle. The CDR3 contains 15 residues. Germline V CDR1 and CDR2: LGHDT, YNNKEL (reference sequence). The CDR3 coding sequence is TGTGCCAGCAGAGGTCGGGACAAGATTAATTCACCCCTCCACTTT. It translates to CASRGRDKINSPLHF.